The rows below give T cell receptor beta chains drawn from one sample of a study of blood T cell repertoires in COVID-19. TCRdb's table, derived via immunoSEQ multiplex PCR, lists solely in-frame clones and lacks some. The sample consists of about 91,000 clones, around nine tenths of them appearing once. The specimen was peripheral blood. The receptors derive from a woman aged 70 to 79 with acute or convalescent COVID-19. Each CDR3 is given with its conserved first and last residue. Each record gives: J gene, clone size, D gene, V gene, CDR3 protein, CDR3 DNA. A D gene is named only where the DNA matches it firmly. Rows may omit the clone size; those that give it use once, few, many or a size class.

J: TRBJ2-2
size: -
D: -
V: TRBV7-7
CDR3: CASSHRVLNTGELFF
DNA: TGTGCTAGCAGCCACAGGGTCCTGAACACCGGGGAGCTGTTTTTT

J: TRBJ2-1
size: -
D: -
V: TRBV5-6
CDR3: CASRKRNSYNEQFF
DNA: TGTGCCAGCAGAAAGAGGAACTCCTACAATGAGCAGTTCTTC

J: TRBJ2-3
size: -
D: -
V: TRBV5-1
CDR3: CASSLGHSTDTQYF
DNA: TGCGCCAGCAGCTTGGGACACAGCACAGATACGCAGTATTTT

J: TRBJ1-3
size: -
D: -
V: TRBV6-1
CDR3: CASSEDNIRSSGNTIYF
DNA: TGTGCCAGCAGTGAGGATAATATCCGGAGCTCTGGAAACACCATATATTTT

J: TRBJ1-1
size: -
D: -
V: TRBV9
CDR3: CASSPQGTVRTEAFF
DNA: TGTGCCAGCAGTCCACAGGGAACGGTTCGGACTGAAGCTTTCTTT

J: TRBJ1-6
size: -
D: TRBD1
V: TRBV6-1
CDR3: CASSERAGGFSPLHF
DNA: TGTGCCAGCAGTGAAAGGGCAGGGGGATTTTCACCCCTCCACTTT

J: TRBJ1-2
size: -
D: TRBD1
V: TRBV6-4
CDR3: CASSRGQGDNGYTF
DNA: TGTGCCAGCAGTCGCGGACAGGGAGATAATGGCTACACCTTC

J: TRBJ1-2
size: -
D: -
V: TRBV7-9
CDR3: CASGRLEIRANYGYTF
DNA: TGTGCCAGCGGACGACTGGAGATCAGGGCTAACTATGGCTACACCTTC

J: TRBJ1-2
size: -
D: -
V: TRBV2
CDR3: CASSVDYGYTF
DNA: TGTGCCAGCAGTGTCGACTATGGCTACACCTTC

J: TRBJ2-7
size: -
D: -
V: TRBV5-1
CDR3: CASSLGQTANYEQYF
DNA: TGCGCCAGCAGCCTCGGACAGACAGCCAACTACGAGCAGTACTTC

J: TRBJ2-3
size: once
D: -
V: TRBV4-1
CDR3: CASSQERPDTQYF
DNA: TGCGCCAGCAGCCAGGAGCGACCAGATACGCAGTATTTT

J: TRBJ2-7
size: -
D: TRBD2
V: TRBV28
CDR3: CASVGLDASGVTRLYEQYF
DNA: TGTGCCAGCGTAGGGCTTGACGCTAGCGGGGTTACTCGGCTCTACGAGCAGTACTTC

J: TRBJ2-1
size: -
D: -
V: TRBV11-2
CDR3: CASSSPGGHNEQFF
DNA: TGTGCCAGCAGCTCTCCCGGGGGTCACAATGAGCAGTTCTTC

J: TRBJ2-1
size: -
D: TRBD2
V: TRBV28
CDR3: CASSLTSGTSGSRGRGEQFF
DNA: TGTGCCAGCAGTTTAACGTCCGGGACTAGCGGGAGCCGGGGTCGGGGTGAGCAGTTCTTC

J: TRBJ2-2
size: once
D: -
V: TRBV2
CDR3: CARQGLSKTGELFF
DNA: TGTGCCAGACAGGGATTAAGTAAAACCGGGGAGCTGTTTTTT

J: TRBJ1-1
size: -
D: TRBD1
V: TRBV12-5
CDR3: CASGLGTGGTEAFF
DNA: TGTGCTAGTGGTTTGGGGACAGGGGGCACTGAAGCTTTCTTT

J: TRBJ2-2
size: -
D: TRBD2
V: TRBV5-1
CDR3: CASSPRDYLNTGELFF
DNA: TGCGCCAGCAGCCCTAGGGACTACCTCAACACCGGGGAGCTGTTTTTT

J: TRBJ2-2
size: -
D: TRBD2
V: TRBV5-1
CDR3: CASSSRGLAGPGELFF
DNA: TGCGCCAGCAGCTCAAGGGGACTAGCGGGACCCGGGGAGCTGTTTTTT

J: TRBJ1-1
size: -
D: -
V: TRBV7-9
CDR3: CASSLGNTNTEAFF
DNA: TGTGCCAGCAGCTTAGGCAACACGAACACTGAAGCTTTCTTT

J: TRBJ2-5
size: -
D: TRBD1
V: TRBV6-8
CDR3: CASSSKRTGETGETQYF
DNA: TGTGCCAGCAGTTCCAAGAGGACAGGGGAAACGGGAGAGACCCAGTACTTC

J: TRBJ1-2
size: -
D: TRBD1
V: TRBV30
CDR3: CAWNLDRRQGIYGYTF
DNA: TGTGCCTGGAACTTGGACCGGCGACAGGGAATCTATGGCTACACCTTC

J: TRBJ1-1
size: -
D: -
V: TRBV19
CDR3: CASRPVTGDLKAFF
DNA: TGTGCCAGTAGGCCTGTGACTGGAGACCTGAAAGCTTTCTTT

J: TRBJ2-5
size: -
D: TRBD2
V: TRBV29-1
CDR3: CSGSVGGQETQYF
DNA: TGCAGTGGTAGCGTGGGAGGGCAGGAGACCCAGTACTTC

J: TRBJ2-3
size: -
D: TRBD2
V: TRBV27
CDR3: CASRLAGVGDTQYF
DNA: TGTGCCAGCAGACTAGCGGGAGTCGGTGATACGCAGTATTTT

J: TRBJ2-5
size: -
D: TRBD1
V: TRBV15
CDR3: CATSRPDRGGRQETQYF
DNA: TGTGCCACCAGCAGACCGGACAGGGGAGGTCGGCAAGAGACCCAGTACTTC

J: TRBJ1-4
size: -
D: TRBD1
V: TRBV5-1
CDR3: CASSLAGQLNEKLFF
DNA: TGCGCCAGCAGCTTGGCGGGACAGCTTAATGAAAAACTGTTTTTT

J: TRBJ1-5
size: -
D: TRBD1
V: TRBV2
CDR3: CASSPTPSGTGIGNQPQHF
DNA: TGTGCCAGCAGTCCTACCCCCAGCGGGACAGGGATTGGCAATCAGCCCCAGCATTTT

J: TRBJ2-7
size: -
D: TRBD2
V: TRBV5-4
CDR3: CASSPSGSGEQYF
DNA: TGTGCCAGCAGCCCCAGCGGGAGTGGCGAGCAGTACTTC

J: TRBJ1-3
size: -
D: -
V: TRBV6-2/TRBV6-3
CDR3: CASSYSEVSGNTIYF
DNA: TGTGCCAGCAGTTACAGCGAGGTTTCTGGAAACACCATATATTTT

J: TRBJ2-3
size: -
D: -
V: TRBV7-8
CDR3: CASSLIMASTDTQYF
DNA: TGTGCCAGCAGCTTAATTATGGCCAGCACAGATACGCAGTATTTT

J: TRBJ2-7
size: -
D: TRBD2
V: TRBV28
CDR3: CASSPESLPAGVYF
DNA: TGTGCCAGCAGTCCGGAAAGCCTCCCGGCGGGAGTGTACTTC

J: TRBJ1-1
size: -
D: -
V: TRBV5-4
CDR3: CASSIDRNTEAFF
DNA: TGTGCCAGCAGCATCGACAGGAACACTGAAGCTTTCTTT

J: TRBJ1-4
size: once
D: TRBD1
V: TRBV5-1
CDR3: CASSAGQGPTNEKLFF
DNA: TGCGCCAGCAGCGCGGGACAGGGACCAACTAATGAAAAACTGTTTTTT

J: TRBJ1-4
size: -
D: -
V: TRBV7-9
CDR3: CASSRRQIGKEKLFF
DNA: TGTGCCAGCAGCCGTCGACAGATAGGTAAAGAAAAACTGTTTTTT

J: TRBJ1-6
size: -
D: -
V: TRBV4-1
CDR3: CASSQLGLNSPLHF
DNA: TGCGCCAGCAGCCAACTGGGGCTTAATTCACCCCTCCACTTT

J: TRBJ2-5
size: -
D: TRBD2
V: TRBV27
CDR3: CASSTHTSGIQETQYF
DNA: TGTGCCAGCAGTACCCATACTAGCGGGATCCAAGAGACCCAGTACTTC

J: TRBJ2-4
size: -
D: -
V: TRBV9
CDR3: CASSRIGDDIQYF
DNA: TGTGCCAGCAGCCGCATCGGGGATGACATTCAGTACTTC

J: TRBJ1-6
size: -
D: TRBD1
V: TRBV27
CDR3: CASRERPGQDNSPLHF
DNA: TGTGCCAGCAGAGAGCGCCCGGGACAGGATAATTCACCCCTCCACTTT

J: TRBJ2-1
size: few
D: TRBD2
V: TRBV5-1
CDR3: CASSLEGRSPSGAYNEQFF
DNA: TGCGCCAGCAGCTTGGAGGGGCGCTCCCCGAGCGGGGCTTACAATGAGCAGTTCTTC

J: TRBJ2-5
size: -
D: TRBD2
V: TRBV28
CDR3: CASSLGASGRETQYF
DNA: TGTGCCAGCAGTTTAGGGGCTAGCGGCCGTGAGACCCAGTACTTC

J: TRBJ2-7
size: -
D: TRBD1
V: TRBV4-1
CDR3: CASSHSHGTGAYEQYF
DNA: TGCGCCAGCAGCCATTCCCACGGGACAGGGGCCTACGAGCAGTACTTC

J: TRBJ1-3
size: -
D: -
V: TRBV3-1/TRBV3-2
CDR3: CASSQRQDSGNTIYF
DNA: TGTGCCAGCAGCCAGAGACAAGACTCTGGAAACACCATATATTTT

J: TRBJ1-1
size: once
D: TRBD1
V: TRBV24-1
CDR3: CATSDSSDRGAFF
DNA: TGTGCCACCAGTGATAGCTCGGACAGGGGGGCTTTCTTT

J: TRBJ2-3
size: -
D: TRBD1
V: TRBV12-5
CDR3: CASAMDRGTDTQYF
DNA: TGTGCTAGTGCCATGGACAGGGGCACAGATACGCAGTATTTT

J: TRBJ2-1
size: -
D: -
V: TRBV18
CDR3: CASSPLQTYNEQFF
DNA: TGTGCCAGCTCACCCCTACAGACCTACAATGAGCAGTTCTTC

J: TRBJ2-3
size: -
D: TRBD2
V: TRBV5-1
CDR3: CASSSLLAGATDTQYF
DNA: TGCGCCAGCAGCTCGCTACTAGCGGGAGCCACAGATACGCAGTATTTT

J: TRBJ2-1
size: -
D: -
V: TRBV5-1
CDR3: CASSLYGGPYNEQFF
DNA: TGCGCCAGCAGCTTGTACGGGGGACCCTACAATGAGCAGTTCTTC

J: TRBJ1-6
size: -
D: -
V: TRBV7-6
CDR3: CASSLGGQGYSPLHF
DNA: TGTGCCAGCAGCTTAGGGGGTCAGGGATATTCACCCCTCCACTTT

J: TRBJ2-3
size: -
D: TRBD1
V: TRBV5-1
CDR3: CASSLGGQGSTDTQYF
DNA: TGCGCCAGCAGCTTGGGTGGACAGGGGTCCACAGATACGCAGTATTTT

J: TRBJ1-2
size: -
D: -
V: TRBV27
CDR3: CASSFSQGSLHGYTF
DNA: TGTGCCAGCAGTTTTTCGCAGGGCAGTCTCCATGGCTACACCTTC

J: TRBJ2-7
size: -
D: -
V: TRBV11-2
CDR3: CASSSGVYEQYF
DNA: TGTGCCAGCAGCTCGGGGGTCTACGAGCAGTACTTC

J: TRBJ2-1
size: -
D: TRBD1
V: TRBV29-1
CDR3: CSFKTGGASNEQFF
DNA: TGCAGCTTCAAGACAGGGGGCGCTTCCAATGAGCAGTTCTTC

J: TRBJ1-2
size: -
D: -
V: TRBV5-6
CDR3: CASSPTGLANYGYTF
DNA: TGTGCCAGCAGCCCAACAGGGCTCGCTAACTATGGCTACACCTTC